Following are 4 T cell receptor beta chains from one sample sequenced in a study of control samples from healthy donors and cancer patients. TCRdb's table, derived via immunoSEQ multiplex PCR, lists solely in-frame clones and lacks some. The sample includes more than 65,000 clones, more than 75% of them seen just once. Material: blood. All receptors derive from a man between 50 and 59 years old in good health.

Only one count was recorded for this clone. This chain links TRBV6-5 with TRBJ2-7; possible D gene TRBD2, 5 bases. The CDR3 covers 13 residues. Germline CDR1 and CDR2: MNHEY and SVGAGI. With 7 bases removed from V and 0 bases from J, the gap between germline ends came to 10 bases. The CDR3 reads CASTDGDSYEQYF. For the CDR3, the DNA is TGTGCCAGCACGGACGGGGACTCCTACGAGCAGTACTTC.

V usage is TRBV5-4 and J usage is TRBJ2-2; 10 nucleotides align to TRBD2. The CDR3 has 16 residues. The V gene's germline CDR1 is SGHNT and CDR2 YYREEE (reference sequence). V lost 5 bases and J lost 4; bases outside the gene matches: 8. The CDR3 spells CASSRLAGVGTGELFF. The CDR3 coding sequence is TGTGCCAGCAGTCGCCTAGCGGGAGTGGGCACCGGGGAGCTGTTTTTT.

The V and J genes are TRBV5-1 and TRBJ1-1; 8 bases fit TRBD1. The CDR3 contains 16 residues. Germline loops: CDR1 SGHRS, CDR2 YFSETQ. The V and J ends lost 2 bases and 5 bases, in that order; junction bases with no gene match: 11. Here the CDR3 reads CASSFSGTGLRTEAFF. The CDR3, as DNA: TGCGCCAGCAGCTTTTCCGGGACAGGCCTGCGGACTGAAGCTTTCTTT.

The CDR3: CASSSTGVSGANVLTF. The CDR3 DNA follows: TGTGCCAGCAGTTCCACCGGGGTCTCTGGGGCCAACGTCCTGACTTTC. V and J are TRBV27 and TRBJ2-6; possibly TRBD2 for D (5 bases). Trimming took off 4 bases at V and 0 bases at J, with 10 bases between the two ends. Germline V gives CDR1 MNHEY, CDR2 SMNVEV (reference sequence). This CDR3 comprises 16 residues.